The clone carrying this TCR beta chain came up many times. The source of the sample is a study of regulatory T cells in long-lasting Graves disease. The CDR3 contains 14 residues. V lost 3 bases and J lost 4, with 9 bases in between. Germline CDR1 LGHDT, CDR2 YNNKEL (reference sequence). Investigators prepared the TCR beta libraries by applying iRepertoire HTBI primers and Arm-PCR of CDR3 regions. TCRdb reprocessed the multiplex PCR reads with MiXCR, giving one entry per CDR3 protein. The table records 450,000 to 600,000 distinct CDR3 sequences, under 20% of them present only once. Noted time point: newly diagnosed GD, antithyroid drugs for less than 3 months. Generation of the TCR library employed RNA extracted from PBMCs. This same sample was also part of a study on T cells in Graves' hyperthyroidism and ophthalmopathy.

The origin of this receptor is a middle-aged man with Graves disease. The sample in question was peripheral blood mononuclear cells (PBMCs), obtained at new diagnosis, from a patient treated with antithyroid drugs. V usage is TRBV3-1 and J usage is TRBJ2-2; no firm D call. CDR3 amino acids: CASSHPGTTGELFF. Here the CDR3 DNA reads TGTGCCAGCAGCCATCCGGGTACCACCGGGGAGCTGTTTTTT.